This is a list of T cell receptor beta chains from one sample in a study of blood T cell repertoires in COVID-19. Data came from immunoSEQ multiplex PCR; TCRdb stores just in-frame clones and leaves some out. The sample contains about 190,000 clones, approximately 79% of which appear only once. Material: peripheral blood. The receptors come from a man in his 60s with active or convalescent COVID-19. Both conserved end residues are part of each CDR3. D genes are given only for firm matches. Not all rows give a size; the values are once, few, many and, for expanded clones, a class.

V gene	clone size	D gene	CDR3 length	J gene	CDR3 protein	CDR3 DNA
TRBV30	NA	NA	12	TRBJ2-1	CAWKVWANEQFF	TGTGCCTGGAAGGTTTGGGCCAATGAGCAGTTCTTC
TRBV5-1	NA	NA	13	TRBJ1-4	CASSRTGYEKLFF	TGCGCCAGCAGCCGAACAGGGTATGAAAAACTGTTTTTT
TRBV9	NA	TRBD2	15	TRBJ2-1	CASSVVVAGLDEQFF	TGTGCCAGCAGCGTAGTGGTAGCGGGTCTCGATGAGCAGTTCTTC
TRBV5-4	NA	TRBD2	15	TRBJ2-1	CASSKLAGVYNEQFF	TGTGCCAGCAGCAAACTAGCGGGAGTTTACAATGAGCAGTTCTTC
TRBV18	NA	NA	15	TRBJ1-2	CASSPPGLQRYGYTF	TGTGCCAGCTCACCACCAGGCCTACAGAGATATGGCTACACCTTC
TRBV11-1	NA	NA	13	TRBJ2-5	CASTPGYQETQYF	TGTGCCAGCACCCCAGGGTATCAAGAGACCCAGTACTTC
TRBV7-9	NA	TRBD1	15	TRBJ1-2	CASSPETGGVYGYTF	TGTGCCAGCAGCCCAGAGACAGGGGGGGTCTATGGCTACACCTTC
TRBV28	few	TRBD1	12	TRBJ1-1	CASSRRDREAFF	TGTGCCAGCAGTCGCCGGGACAGGGAAGCTTTCTTT
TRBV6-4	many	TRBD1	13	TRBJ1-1	CASSLEGGQEAFF	TGTGCCAGCAGTCTTGAGGGGGGACAGGAAGCTTTCTTT
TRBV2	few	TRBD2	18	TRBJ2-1	CASSEAGLAGSSYNEQFF	TGTGCCAGCAGTGAAGCGGGACTAGCGGGCAGCTCCTACAATGAGCAGTTCTTC
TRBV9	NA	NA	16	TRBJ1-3	CASSDRTAFSGNTIYF	TGTGCCAGCAGCGATCGGACAGCCTTCTCTGGAAACACCATATATTTT
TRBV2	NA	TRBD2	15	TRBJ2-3	CASMGEAGVLDTQYF	TGTGCCAGCATGGGTGAGGCGGGAGTTCTGGATACGCAGTATTTT